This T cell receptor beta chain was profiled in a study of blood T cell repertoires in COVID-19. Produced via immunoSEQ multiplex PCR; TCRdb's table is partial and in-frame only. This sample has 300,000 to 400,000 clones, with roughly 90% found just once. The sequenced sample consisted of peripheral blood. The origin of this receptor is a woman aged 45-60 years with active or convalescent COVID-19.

The CDR3, as DNA: TGTGCAGGCTCCGGGACAGACAATGAAAAACTGTTTTTT. Encoded protein: CAGSGTDNEKLFF. The chain links TRBV5-6 to TRBJ1-4; 7 nucleotides match TRBD1. This CDR3 has 13 residues. The germline V gene has CDR1 SGHDT and CDR2 YYEEEE. The complete variable domain, with remaining parts taken from reference TRBV5-6 and TRBJ1-4, reads DAGVTQSPTHLIKTRGQQVTLRCSPKSGHDTVSWYQQALGQGPQFIFQYYEEEERQRGNFPDRFSGHQFPNYSSELNVNALLLGDSALYLCAGSGTDNEKLFFGSGTQLSVL.